Each of the 16 T cell receptor beta chains below was sequenced from the same sample in a study of regulatory T cells in long-lasting Graves disease. Combining iRepertoire HTBI primers with Arm-PCR of CDR3 regions, the authors built TCR beta libraries. TCRdb redid the calling of the multiplex PCR reads with MiXCR, one entry per CDR3 protein. The profile shows a few hundred thousand distinct CDR3 sequences, 16% of them singletons. Sample time point: newly diagnosed GD, antithyroid drugs for less than 3 months. From RNA extracted from PBMCs, the TCR library was made. In addition, the sample was reused for a study of T cells in Graves' hyperthyroidism and ophthalmopathy.

This material consisted of peripheral blood mononuclear cells (PBMCs), taken at new diagnosis, from a patient treated with antithyroid drugs. These receptor sequences come from a woman under 30 with Graves disease.

This clonotype has ten or more counts. The rearrangement links TRBV11-2 to TRBJ2-5; D may be TRBD2 (5 bases). Germline values: CDR1 SGHAT, CDR2 FQNNGV. The CDR3 is 15 amino acids. Trimming removed 3 bases from V and 1 base from J, with 12 bases in between. CDR3 residues: CASSFTSGLQETQYF. The CDR3 DNA follows: TGTGCCAGCAGCTTTACGAGCGGTCTCCAAGAGACCCAGTACTTC.

The gene calls are TRBV27 and TRBJ2-2; D is perhaps TRBD2 (6 bases). The germline V gene has CDR1 MNHEY and CDR2 SMNVEV (reference sequence). Trimming pared 5 bases from V and 4 bases from J, leaving 14 bases between. The CDR3 covers 15 residues. CDR3 DNA sequence: TGTGCCAGCAGTCTACTTGTGGGGGGCACCGGGGAGCTGTTTTTT. Translating gives CASSLLVGGTGELFF.

Many counts were recorded for this clonotype. V gene TRBV15 combines with J gene TRBJ2-3; D might be TRBD1 (5 bases). Between the trimmed V and J ends, which lost 0 bases and 0 bases, there was a span of 7 bases. The germline V gene encodes CDR1 LNHNV and CDR2 YYDKDF (reference sequence). The CDR3 runs 15 residues. The DNA of the CDR3 is TGTGCCACCAGCAGAGATCGACAGAGCACAGATACGCAGTATTTT. Residues: CATSRDRQSTDTQYF.

The chain joins TRBV29-1 to TRBJ2-2, with D perhaps being TRBD1 or TRBD2 (5 bases each). The CDR3 has 13 residues. Germline values: CDR1 SQVTM, CDR2 ANQGSEA. The germline V and J ends were trimmed by 1 base and 8 bases, with 11 bases remaining between them. CDR3: CSVEVAGAGELFF. The CDR3 DNA reads as TGCAGCGTTGAAGTTGCCGGGGCTGGGGAGCTGTTTTTT.

This clonotype has only a few counts. J is TRBJ2-7 and V is TRBV5-1; 8 bases fit TRBD1. The germline gives CDR1 SGHRS, CDR2 YFSETQ. Germline trimming cut 3 bases from V and 5 bases from J; bases unmatched to any gene: 7. This CDR3 region has 14 residues. CDR3 in DNA: TGCGCCAGCAGCTGGGGACAGGCGATGGACGAGCAGTACTTC. This encodes CASSWGQAMDEQYF.

This clonotype occurred many times. The chain has TRBV12-3 or TRBV12-4 and TRBJ2-1; D gene unclear. V shed 6 bases and J shed 2 bases, with 17 bases lying between them. The CDR3 sequence is 16 residues long. CDR3 nucleotides: TGTGCCAGCAGCGTCACCGGCGCTACTGCCTACAATGAGCAGTTCTTC. Translation: CASSVTGATAYNEQFF.

As concerns this clonotype: One base separates it from a far larger clone, so it is likely a read error. V is TRBV6-9 and J is TRBJ1-2; D might be TRBD1 (6 bases). Looked up from germline, CDR1 is MNHGY and CDR2 is SVAAGI. Deletions cut 4 bases from V and 7 bases from J, with 13 bases between. The CDR3 length is 13 residues. CDR3 amino acids: CASSSAGDSGYTF. CDR3 coding DNA: TGTGCCAGCAGTTCGGCAGGGGATTCTGGCTACACCTTC.

J is TRBJ1-3 and V is TRBV29-1; no definite D call. Germline V gives CDR1 SQVTM, CDR2 ANQGSEA. The CDR3 runs 14 residues. The V gene lost 2 bases and the J gene lost 2 bases, with 10 bases spanning the gap. The CDR3 region has the DNA TGCAGCGTTGAATTGGCCGGGGCTGGAAACACCATATATTTT. Its translation is CSVELAGAGNTIYF.

In this sample, this clonotype turned up a few times. This chain joins TRBV25-1 and TRBJ2-7; D remains unclear. The CDR3 runs to 14 residues. Trimming removed 0 bases from V and 5 bases from J, with 11 bases in between. Per germline, CDR1 MGHDK and CDR2 SYGVNS. The CDR3: CASSEYRESNEQYF. CDR3 nucleotide sequence: TGTGCCAGCAGTGAATATAGGGAATCAAACGAGCAGTACTTC.

This clonotype was counted at least ten times. The chain combines TRBV12-3 or TRBV12-4 with TRBJ2-7, with TRBD2 identical over 7 bases. After removal of 4 bases from V and 0 bases from J, the junction contained 6 bases not matched to a gene. The length of the CDR3 is 15 residues. CDR3 in DNA: TGTGCCAGCAGTTACGGTGGCGGGGGCTCCTACGAGCAGTACTTC. This sequence encodes CASSYGGGGSYEQYF.

This clonotype showed up many times. J is TRBJ1-4 and V is TRBV27; no definite D call. CDR3 length equals 13 residues. Germline V lookup: CDR1 MNHEY, CDR2 SMNVEV (reference sequence). The V end was cut by 7 bases, the J end by 8 bases, with 14 bases between. The CDR3 loop reads CASKTAGGEKLFF. DNA for the CDR3: TGTGCCAGCAAGACGGCGGGAGGGGAAAAACTGTTTTTT.

This clonotype has only a few counts. The V gene is TRBV6-9, the J gene TRBJ1-2; the match to TRBD1 covers 10 bases. The CDR3 runs to 16 residues. J was trimmed by 8 bases and V by 3 bases; bases with no gene match: 12. CDR1 and CDR2 (germline): MNHGY, SVAAGI. The CDR3 nucleotides are TGTGCCAGCAGTTACGCGGGACAGGGGACTGACGGCGGCTACACCTTC. Translation: CASSYAGQGTDGGYTF.

This clonotype came up many times. The chain recombines TRBV13 with TRBJ2-7, with D possibly being TRBD2 (6 bases). The CDR3 has 13 residues. Looked up from germline, CDR1 is PRHDT and CDR2 is FYEKMQ (reference sequence). The V and J ends lost 3 bases and 7 bases respectively, with 13 bases between them. CDR3 DNA sequence: TGTGCCAGCAGCTTTACCGCGGGAAATGAGCAGTACTTC. Amino acids: CASSFTAGNEQYF. The whole variable domain, remainder taken from reference TRBV13 and TRBJ2-7, is AAGVIQSPRHLIKEKRETATLKCYPIPRHDTVYWYQQGPGQDPQFLISFYEKMQSDKGSIPDRFSAQQFSDYHSELNMSSLELGDSALYFCASSFTAGNEQYFGPGTRLTVT.

This clonotype was picked up one time. A far larger clone is off by one base, so a read error is likely. The V and J genes are TRBV2 and TRBJ2-7; TRBD2 matches 12 bases. Losses at the gene ends were 4 bases for V and 7 bases for J; bases not matched to a gene: 20. Per the germline V gene, CDR1 is SNHLY and CDR2 is FYNNEI. This CDR3 is 19 amino acids long. The CDR3 DNA reads TGTGCCAGCAGTGTAACGTCTCTAGCGGGAGGGCCCCCCTACAATGAGCAGTACTTC. Amino acids: CASSVTSLAGGPPYNEQYF.

This clonotype showed up just a few times. A much larger clone differs by one base, so this may be a read error. The J gene is TRBJ2-1, the V gene TRBV28; TRBD1 is a possible D gene (5 bases). CDR3 length: 19 residues. Germline CDR1 MDHEN, CDR2 SYDVKM. Trimming removed 0 bases from V and 10 bases from J, with 28 bases in between. CDR3 coding DNA: TGTGCCAGCAGTTTATGCTATAGCAGGGAATCGGCACTTAGCTACGAGCAGTTCTTC. Protein sequence: CASSLCYSRESALSYEQFF.

This clonotype was seen only once. A much larger clone differs by one base, so this may be a read error. The chain employs TRBV7-9 and TRBJ1-5; possible D gene TRBD1, 5 bases. Germline CDR1 is SEHNR and CDR2 is FQNEAQ (reference sequence). CDR3 length equals 17 residues. CDR3 nucleotides: TGTGCCAGCAGCTTAGCCGGGACTCGCGTACGTAATCAGCTCCAGCATTTT. This sequence encodes CASSLAGTRVRNQLQHF.